The subject of this entry is one T cell receptor beta chain. Its specificity is not known. Among the 120 subjects of the validation cohort, separate from the approximately 700-subject first cohort, were the donors. The data are from a study of cytomegalovirus exposure and HLA in healthy donors. CDR1 and CDR2 (germline): SGHRS, YFSETQ. The CDR3 loop spans 15 amino acids. V dropped 3 bases and J dropped 4; count of bases not matched to a gene: 4. Measured with immunoSEQ multiplex PCR; TCRdb has only the in-frame clones, and not every one. The sample consists of roughly 190,000 clones, approximately 85% of them appearing once. Whole-study findings and limits: As confirmed in vitro, a few CMV-associated chains were specific for CMV antigens.

Sequenced input: PBMCs. V and J are TRBV5-1 and TRBJ2-1, with 10 bases fitting TRBD2. This sequence was found in a woman aged 18-29 years in good health and CMV-seronegative. CDR3 DNA sequence: TGCGCCAGCAGCTACACTAGCGGGGTATACAATGAGCAGTTCTTC. Its translation is CASSYTSGVYNEQFF.